Listed below are T cell receptor beta chains from one sample, sequenced in a study of shared T cell receptors in the human thymus. Clones were read by immunoSEQ multiplex PCR, and TCRdb kept only the in-frame ones, dropping some. The sample lists under 700,000 clones, approximately 80% occurring once. These records were also assigned to another study, of human thymus T cells.

What was sequenced was thymocytes. These receptors were collected from a boy in the first two years of life with a congenital heart defect. Each CDR3 is given with its conserved first and last residue. The order of the fields is J gene, D gene, clone size, V gene, CDR3 protein, CDR3 DNA. D genes are given only for firm matches. Size is stated for part of the rows, as once, few or many counts, or as a class when the clone is expanded.

j_call: TRBJ2-5; d_call: NA; clone_size: NA; v_call: TRBV19; cdr3_aa: CASTNPGGPKETQYF; cdr3_nt: TGTGCCAGTACCAACCCCGGCGGTCCCAAAGAGACCCAGTACTTC
j_call: TRBJ2-7; d_call: TRBD2; clone_size: NA; v_call: TRBV25-1; cdr3_aa: CASSESTAGPHYEQYF; cdr3_nt: TGTGCCAGCAGTGAATCGACAGCGGGGCCCCACTACGAGCAGTACTTC
j_call: TRBJ2-3; d_call: TRBD2; clone_size: NA; v_call: TRBV4-1; cdr3_aa: CASSQEVDSGSRTDTQYF; cdr3_nt: TGCGCCAGCAGCCAAGAGGTGGATAGCGGGAGTAGGACAGATACACAGTATTTT
j_call: TRBJ1-4; d_call: NA; clone_size: few; v_call: TRBV6-1; cdr3_aa: CASLVGGRGNEKLFF; cdr3_nt: TGTGCCAGCTTAGTCGGGGGTAGGGGTAATGAAAAACTGTTTTTT
j_call: TRBJ1-5; d_call: TRBD1; clone_size: NA; v_call: TRBV27; cdr3_aa: CASSPSGGHQPQHF; cdr3_nt: TGTGCCAGCAGTCCCTCAGGGGGCCATCAGCCCCAGCATTTT
j_call: TRBJ1-2; d_call: NA; clone_size: NA; v_call: TRBV7-2; cdr3_aa: CASSPSPGTLVSYGYTF; cdr3_nt: TGTGCCAGCAGCCCCTCCCCCGGGACTCTCGTGAGCTATGGCTACACCTTC
j_call: TRBJ2-5; d_call: TRBD2; clone_size: NA; v_call: TRBV4-3; cdr3_aa: CASSQGKREARQETQYF; cdr3_nt: TGCGCCAGCAGCCAAGGGAAGCGGGAGGCCCGCCAAGAGACCCAGTACTTC
j_call: TRBJ2-1; d_call: NA; clone_size: once; v_call: TRBV5-3; cdr3_aa: CARSGKSGYPYNEQFF; cdr3_nt: TGTGCCAGAAGCGGCAAGAGCGGGTACCCCTACAATGAGCAGTTCTTC
j_call: TRBJ2-7; d_call: TRBD1; clone_size: NA; v_call: TRBV27; cdr3_aa: CASSSSGTESSYEQYF; cdr3_nt: TGTGCCAGCAGTTCATCTGGGACAGAAAGCTCCTACGAGCAGTACTTC
j_call: TRBJ2-2; d_call: TRBD2; clone_size: NA; v_call: TRBV10-3; cdr3_aa: CAISESGTSSTGELFF; cdr3_nt: TGTGCCATCAGTGAGTCCGGGACTAGCTCGACCGGGGAGCTGTTTTTT
j_call: TRBJ1-5; d_call: TRBD1; clone_size: few; v_call: TRBV12-5; cdr3_aa: CASGLRDSPDGQPQHF; cdr3_nt: TGTGCTAGTGGTTTAAGGGACAGCCCCGATGGCCAGCCCCAGCATTTT
j_call: TRBJ2-7; d_call: TRBD2; clone_size: NA; v_call: TRBV14; cdr3_aa: CASSQPQRGLAYEQYF; cdr3_nt: TGTGCCAGCAGCCAACCTCAGAGGGGACTAGCGTACGAGCAGTACTTC
j_call: TRBJ2-7; d_call: NA; clone_size: NA; v_call: TRBV7-9; cdr3_aa: CASSLARELGFYEQYF; cdr3_nt: TGTGCCAGCAGCTTAGCGCGTGAACTAGGGTTCTACGAGCAGTACTTC
j_call: TRBJ2-5; d_call: TRBD2; clone_size: NA; v_call: TRBV15; cdr3_aa: CATSRVPTSGKETQYF; cdr3_nt: TGTGCCACCAGCCGGGTCCCGACTAGCGGGAAAGAGACCCAGTACTTC
j_call: TRBJ2-4; d_call: NA; clone_size: NA; v_call: TRBV4-1; cdr3_aa: CASSQEEGGGKNIQYF; cdr3_nt: TGCGCCAGCAGCCAAGAGGAAGGGGGTGGCAAAAACATTCAGTACTTC
j_call: TRBJ2-7; d_call: TRBD1; clone_size: NA; v_call: TRBV7-9; cdr3_aa: CASSARQGPCEQYF; cdr3_nt: TGTGCCAGCAGCGCAAGACAGGGCCCTTGCGAGCAGTACTTC
j_call: TRBJ2-7; d_call: NA; clone_size: NA; v_call: TRBV27; cdr3_aa: CASGDRRYEQYF; cdr3_nt: TGTGCCAGCGGCGACAGGAGGTACGAGCAGTACTTC
j_call: TRBJ2-3; d_call: TRBD1; clone_size: NA; v_call: TRBV19; cdr3_aa: CASTGVWDTQYF; cdr3_nt: TGTGCCTCCACAGGGGTCTGGGATACGCAGTATTTT
j_call: TRBJ1-1; d_call: NA; clone_size: NA; v_call: TRBV10-3; cdr3_aa: CAISEAGEGTEAFF; cdr3_nt: TGTGCCATCAGTGAAGCAGGGGAAGGGACTGAAGCTTTCTTT
j_call: TRBJ1-1; d_call: NA; clone_size: NA; v_call: TRBV21-1; cdr3_aa: CASSKETSGGTEAFF; cdr3_nt: TGTGCCAGCAGCAAAGAGACCAGTGGCGGCACTGAAGCTTTCTTT
j_call: TRBJ2-1; d_call: TRBD2; clone_size: NA; v_call: TRBV6-1; cdr3_aa: CASSDDSLGGRSYNEQFF; cdr3_nt: TGTGCCAGCAGTGACGATTCATTGGGCGGGAGATCCTACAATGAGCAGTTCTTC
j_call: TRBJ2-3; d_call: NA; clone_size: NA; v_call: TRBV12-5; cdr3_aa: CAIRRKGTDTQYF; cdr3_nt: TGTGCTATCCGGAGGAAAGGGACAGATACGCAGTATTTT
j_call: TRBJ1-5; d_call: NA; clone_size: NA; v_call: TRBV19; cdr3_aa: CASSVIPGSSNQPQHF; cdr3_nt: TGTGCCAGTAGTGTTATTCCGGGTTCGAGCAATCAGCCCCAGCATTTT
j_call: TRBJ2-3; d_call: NA; clone_size: NA; v_call: TRBV7-6; cdr3_aa: CASSGEKGSTDTQYF; cdr3_nt: TGTGCCAGCAGCGGGGAGAAGGGCAGCACAGATACGCAGTATTTT
j_call: TRBJ1-1; d_call: NA; clone_size: NA; v_call: TRBV5-1; cdr3_aa: CASSLAVQSTEAFF; cdr3_nt: TGCGCCAGCAGCTTGGCCGTACAGTCCACTGAAGCTTTCTTT
j_call: TRBJ2-3; d_call: TRBD1; clone_size: few; v_call: TRBV5-1; cdr3_aa: CASSRQGESTDTQYF; cdr3_nt: TGCGCCAGCAGCCGACAGGGTGAGAGCACAGATACGCAGTATTTT
j_call: TRBJ2-7; d_call: TRBD1; clone_size: once; v_call: TRBV5-1; cdr3_aa: CASSWDRGGYEQYF; cdr3_nt: TGCGCCAGCAGTTGGGACAGGGGGGGATACGAGCAGTACTTC
j_call: TRBJ2-7; d_call: TRBD2; clone_size: few; v_call: TRBV5-4; cdr3_aa: CASSLAGASHEQYF; cdr3_nt: TGTGCCAGCAGCTTAGCGGGGGCTAGTCACGAGCAGTACTTC
j_call: TRBJ2-7; d_call: NA; clone_size: once; v_call: TRBV14; cdr3_aa: CASSLSSYEQYF; cdr3_nt: TGTGCCAGCAGCCTCAGCTCCTACGAGCAGTACTTC
j_call: TRBJ2-4; d_call: TRBD2; clone_size: NA; v_call: TRBV29-1; cdr3_aa: CSVGIRLAGLVIQYF; cdr3_nt: TGCAGCGTTGGCATTCGACTAGCGGGATTAGTCATTCAGTACTTC
j_call: TRBJ2-1; d_call: TRBD2; clone_size: NA; v_call: TRBV30; cdr3_aa: CAWAEPPTSGPYNEQFF; cdr3_nt: TGTGCCTGGGCCGAACCCCCGACTAGCGGGCCCTACAATGAGCAGTTCTTC
j_call: TRBJ2-2; d_call: NA; clone_size: few; v_call: TRBV9; cdr3_aa: CASSKMNTGELFF; cdr3_nt: TGTGCCAGCAGTAAAATGAACACCGGGGAGCTGTTTTTT
j_call: TRBJ1-2; d_call: NA; clone_size: NA; v_call: TRBV4-3; cdr3_aa: CASSQDFRATNGYTF; cdr3_nt: TGCGCCAGCAGCCAAGATTTCAGAGCGACTAATGGCTACACCTTC
j_call: TRBJ2-3; d_call: TRBD2; clone_size: once; v_call: TRBV7-2; cdr3_aa: CASSPSGRQTDTQYF; cdr3_nt: TGTGCCAGCAGCCCTAGCGGGAGGCAAACAGATACGCAGTATTTT